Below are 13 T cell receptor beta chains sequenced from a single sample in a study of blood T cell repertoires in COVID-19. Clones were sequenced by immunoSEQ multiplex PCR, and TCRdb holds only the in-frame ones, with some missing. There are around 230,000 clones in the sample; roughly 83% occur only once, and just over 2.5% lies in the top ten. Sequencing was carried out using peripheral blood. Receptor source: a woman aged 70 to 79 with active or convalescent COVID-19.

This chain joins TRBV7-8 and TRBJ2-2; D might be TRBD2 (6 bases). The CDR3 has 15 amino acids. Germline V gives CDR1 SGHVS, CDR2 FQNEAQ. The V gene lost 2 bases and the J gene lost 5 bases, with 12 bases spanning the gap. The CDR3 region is CASSLTGAGTGELFF. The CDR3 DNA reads TGTGCCAGCAGCTTAACGGGAGCAGGGACCGGGGAGCTGTTTTTT. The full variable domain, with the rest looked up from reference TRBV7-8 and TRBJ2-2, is GAGVSQSPRYKVAKRGQDVALRCDPISGHVSLFWYQQALGQGPEFLTYFQNEAQLDKSGLPSDRFFAERPEGSVSTLKIQRTQQEDSAVYLCASSLTGAGTGELFFGEGSRLTVL.

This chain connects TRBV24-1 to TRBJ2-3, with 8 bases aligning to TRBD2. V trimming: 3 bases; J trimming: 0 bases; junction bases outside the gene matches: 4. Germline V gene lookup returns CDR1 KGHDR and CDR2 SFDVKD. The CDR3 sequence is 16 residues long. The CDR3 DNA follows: TGTGCCACCAGTGATCCCCGGGAGGGGAGCACAGATACGCAGTATTTT. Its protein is CATSDPREGSTDTQYF.

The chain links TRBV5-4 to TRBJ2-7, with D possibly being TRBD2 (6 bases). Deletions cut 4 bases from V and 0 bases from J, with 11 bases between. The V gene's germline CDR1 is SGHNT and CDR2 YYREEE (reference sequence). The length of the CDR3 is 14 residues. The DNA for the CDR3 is TGTGCCAGCAGCACGGGAGAGGGCTCCTACGAGCAGTACTTC. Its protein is CASSTGEGSYEQYF.

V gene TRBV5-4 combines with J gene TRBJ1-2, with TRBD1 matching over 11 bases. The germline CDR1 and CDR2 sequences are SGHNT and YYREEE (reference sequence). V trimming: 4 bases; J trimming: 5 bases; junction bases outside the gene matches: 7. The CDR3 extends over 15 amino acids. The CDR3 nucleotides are TGTGCCAGCAGCCCGGGACAGGGGGAGACTTATGGCTACACCTTC. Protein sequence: CASSPGQGETYGYTF.

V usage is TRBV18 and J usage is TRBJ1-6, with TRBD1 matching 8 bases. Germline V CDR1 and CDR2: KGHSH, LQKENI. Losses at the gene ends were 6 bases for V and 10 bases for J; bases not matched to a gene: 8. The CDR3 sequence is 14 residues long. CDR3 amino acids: CASSLTGERSPLHF. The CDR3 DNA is TGTGCCAGCTCCCTGACAGGGGAACGGTCACCCCTCCACTTT. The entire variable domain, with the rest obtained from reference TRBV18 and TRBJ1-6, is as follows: NAGVMQNPRHLVRRRGQEARLRCSPMKGHSHVYWYRQLPEEGLKFMVYLQKENIIDESGMPKERFSAEFPKEGPSILRIQQVVRGDSAAYFCASSLTGERSPLHFGNGTRLTVT.

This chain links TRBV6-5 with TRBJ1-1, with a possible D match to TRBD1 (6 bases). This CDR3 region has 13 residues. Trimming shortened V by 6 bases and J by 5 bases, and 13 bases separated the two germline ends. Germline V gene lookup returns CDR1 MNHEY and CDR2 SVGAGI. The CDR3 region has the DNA TGTGCCAGCAGGTATCTACAGGGAACTGAAGCTTTCTTT. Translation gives CASRYLQGTEAFF.

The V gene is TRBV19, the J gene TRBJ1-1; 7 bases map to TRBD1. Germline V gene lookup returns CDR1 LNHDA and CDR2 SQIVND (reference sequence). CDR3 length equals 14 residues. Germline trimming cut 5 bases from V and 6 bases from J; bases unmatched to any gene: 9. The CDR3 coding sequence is TGTGCCAGTAGTGAGGGGGCACAGAGCTCTGAAGCTTTCTTT. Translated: CASSEGAQSSEAFF.

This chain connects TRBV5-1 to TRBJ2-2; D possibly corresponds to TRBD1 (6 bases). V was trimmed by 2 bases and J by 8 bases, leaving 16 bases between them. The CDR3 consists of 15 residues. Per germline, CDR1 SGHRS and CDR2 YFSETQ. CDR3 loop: CASSLVAGAPGELFF. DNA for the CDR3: TGCGCCAGCAGCTTAGTGGCAGGGGCGCCAGGGGAGCTGTTTTTT.

The CDR3 reads CASRSSLEAFF. The DNA of the CDR3 is TGTGCCAGCAGGTCCTCCCTTGAAGCTTTCTTT. The V gene is TRBV6-5, the J gene TRBJ1-1, with D unresolved. V lost 6 bases, J lost 7 bases, and 9 bases lay in between. Germline CDR1 is MNHEY and CDR2 is SVGAGI. This CDR3 spans 11 amino acids.

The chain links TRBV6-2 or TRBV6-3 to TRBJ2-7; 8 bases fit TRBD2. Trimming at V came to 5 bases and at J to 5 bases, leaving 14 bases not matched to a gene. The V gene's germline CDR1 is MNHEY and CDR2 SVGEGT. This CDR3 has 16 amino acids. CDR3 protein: CASSGGILGTRDEQYF. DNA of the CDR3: TGTGCCAGCAGTGGCGGCATCCTCGGGACTAGGGACGAGCAGTACTTC.

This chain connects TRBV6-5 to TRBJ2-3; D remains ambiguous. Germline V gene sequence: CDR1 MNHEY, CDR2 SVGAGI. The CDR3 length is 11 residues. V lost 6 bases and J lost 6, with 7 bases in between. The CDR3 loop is CASRYSDTQYF. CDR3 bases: TGTGCCAGCAGATATTCGGATACGCAGTATTTT.

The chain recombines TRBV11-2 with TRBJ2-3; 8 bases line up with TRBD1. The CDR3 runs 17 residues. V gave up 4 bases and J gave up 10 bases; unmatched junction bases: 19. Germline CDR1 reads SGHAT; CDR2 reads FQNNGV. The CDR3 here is CASSWGAGTGFPMAQYF. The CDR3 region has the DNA TGTGCCAGCAGCTGGGGCGCCGGGACAGGTTTCCCCATGGCGCAGTATTTT.

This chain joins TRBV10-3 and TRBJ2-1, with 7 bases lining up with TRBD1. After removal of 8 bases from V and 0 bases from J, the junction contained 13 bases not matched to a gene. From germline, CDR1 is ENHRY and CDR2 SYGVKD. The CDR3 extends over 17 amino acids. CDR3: CAIQGDWGPVSYNEQFF. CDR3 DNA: TGTGCCATCCAGGGGGATTGGGGACCGGTCTCCTACAATGAGCAGTTCTTC.